This TCR beta chain was captured by sequencing in a study of cytomegalovirus exposure and HLA in healthy donors. In this sample, this clone turned up a few times. Its matching antigen is unknown. Both 60 Vbeta primers and 13 Jbeta primers went into the PCR. Measured with immunoSEQ multiplex PCR; TCRdb has only the in-frame clones, and not every one. This sample has some 80,000 clones, with about 79% found just once. Points from the study as a whole: The authors later found TCR association rates varying by HLA locus, with DRB1 most and HLA-C fewest. On later analysis, the bulk of CMV-associated TCR beta chains appeared to be HLA-restricted.

This CDR3 has 16 amino acids. CDR1 is KGHSH and CDR2 is LQKENI in the germline V gene. V lost 4 bases and J lost 1; bases outside the gene matches: 5. The source is a man in his forties in good health and CMV-seronegative. The chain has TRBV18 and TRBJ2-2, with 8 bases aligning to TRBD2. What was sequenced was PBMCs. CDR3 sequence reads: CASSRYSGMNTGELFF. CDR3 in DNA: TGTGCCAGCTCACGTTATAGCGGGATGAACACCGGGGAGCTGTTTTTT.